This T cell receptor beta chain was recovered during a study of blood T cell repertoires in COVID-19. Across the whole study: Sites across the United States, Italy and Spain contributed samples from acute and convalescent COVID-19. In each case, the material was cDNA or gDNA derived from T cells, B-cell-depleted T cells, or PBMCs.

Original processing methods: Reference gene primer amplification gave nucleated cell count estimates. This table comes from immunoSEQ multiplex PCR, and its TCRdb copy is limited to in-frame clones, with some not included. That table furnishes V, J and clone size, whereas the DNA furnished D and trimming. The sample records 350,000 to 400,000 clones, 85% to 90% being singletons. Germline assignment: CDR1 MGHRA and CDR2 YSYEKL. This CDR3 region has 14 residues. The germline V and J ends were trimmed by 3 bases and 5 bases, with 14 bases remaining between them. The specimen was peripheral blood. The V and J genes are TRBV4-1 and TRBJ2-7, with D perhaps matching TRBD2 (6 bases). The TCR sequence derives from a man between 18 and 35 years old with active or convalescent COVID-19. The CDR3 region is CASSHPGGLDEQYF. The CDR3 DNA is TGCGCCAGCAGCCACCCTGGAGGGCTTGACGAGCAGTACTTC.